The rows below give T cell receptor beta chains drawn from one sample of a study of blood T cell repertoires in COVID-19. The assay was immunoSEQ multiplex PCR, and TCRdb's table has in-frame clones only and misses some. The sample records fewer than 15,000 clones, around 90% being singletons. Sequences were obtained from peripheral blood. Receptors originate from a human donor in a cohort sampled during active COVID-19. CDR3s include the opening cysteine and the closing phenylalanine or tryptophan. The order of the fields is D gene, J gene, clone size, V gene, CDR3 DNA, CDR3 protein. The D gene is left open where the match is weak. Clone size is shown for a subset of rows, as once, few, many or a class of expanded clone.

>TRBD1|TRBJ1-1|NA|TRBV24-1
TGTGCCACCAGTGGGCCAGGGGGAGGCACTGAAGCTTTCTTT
CATSGPGGGTEAFF
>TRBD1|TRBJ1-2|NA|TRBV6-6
TGTGCCAGCAGCCAGGGGGCGATCATATATGGCTACACCTTC
CASSQGAIIYGYTF
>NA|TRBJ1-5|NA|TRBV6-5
TGTGCCATAAAAACAGGTAGCAATCAGCCCCAGCATTTT
CAIKTGSNQPQHF
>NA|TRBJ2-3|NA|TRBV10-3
TGTGCCATCAGCGGAGGGGGGGCGTCGACAGATACGCAGTATTTT
CAISGGGASTDTQYF
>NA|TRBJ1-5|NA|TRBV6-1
TGTGCCAGCAGTGAGATACAGGGCGGTCATCCCCAGCATTTT
CASSEIQGGHPQHF
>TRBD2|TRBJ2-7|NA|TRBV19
TGTGCCAGTAGTATACCCGGGACTAGCGGTACCTACGAGCAGTACTTC
CASSIPGTSGTYEQYF
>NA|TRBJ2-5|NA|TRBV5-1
TGCGCCAGCAGCTTGGCCAGGGAGACCCAGTACTTC
CASSLARETQYF
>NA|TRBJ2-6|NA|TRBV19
TGTGCCAGTAGTATACTAACAGGGTCTGGGGCCAACGTCCTGACTTTC
CASSILTGSGANVLTF
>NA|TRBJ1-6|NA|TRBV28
TGTGCCAGCAGTTTCAGGGGTTCACCCCTCCACTTT
CASSFRGSPLHF
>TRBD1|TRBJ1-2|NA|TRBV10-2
TGCGCCAGCAGTCAGGGGACAGGAGAGTATGGCTACACCTTC
CASSQGTGEYGYTF
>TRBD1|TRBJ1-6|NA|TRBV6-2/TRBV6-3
TGTGCCAGCAGTTACTGGAGGCAGGGGGATTCACCCCTCCACTTT
CASSYWRQGDSPLHF
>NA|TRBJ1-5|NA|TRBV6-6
TGTGCCAGCAGATTTGTGGGCTCCAATCAGCCCCAGCATTTT
CASRFVGSNQPQHF
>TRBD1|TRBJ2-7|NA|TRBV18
TGTGCCAGCTCACTACGGGACAGCCCGGAGCAGTACTTC
CASSLRDSPEQYF
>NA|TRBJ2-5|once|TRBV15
TGTGCCACCAGCAGCTCTCCGGTCAGCGGAGAGACCCAGTACTTC
CATSSSPVSGETQYF
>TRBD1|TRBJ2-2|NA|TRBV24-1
TGTGCCACCAGGACAGGGGCGAACACCGGGGAGCTGTTTTTT
CATRTGANTGELFF
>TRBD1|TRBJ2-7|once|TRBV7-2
TGTGCCAGCAGCCCCCCGGGACAGGCCAAGCAGTACTTC
CASSPPGQAKQYF
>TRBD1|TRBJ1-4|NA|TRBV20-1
TGCAGTGCTAGTCCAAATAACAGGGGGGGAGATGAAAAACTGTTTTTT
CSASPNNRGGDEKLFF
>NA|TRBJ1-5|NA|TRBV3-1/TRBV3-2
TGTGCCAGCAGCCAAGATCGAGGATACAATCAGCCCCAGCATTTT
CASSQDRGYNQPQHF
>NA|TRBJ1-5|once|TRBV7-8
TGTGCCAGCAGCTTAGTAAGGGGAAATCAGCCCCAGCATTTT
CASSLVRGNQPQHF
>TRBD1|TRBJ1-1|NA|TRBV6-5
TGTGCCAGCAGCCCCGGACAGGGTGGCACTGAAGCTTTCTTT
CASSPGQGGTEAFF
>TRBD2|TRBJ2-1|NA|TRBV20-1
TGCAGTGCTAGTTATGGGAGCGGGGGCCGAAATGAGCAGTTCTTC
CSASYGSGGRNEQFF
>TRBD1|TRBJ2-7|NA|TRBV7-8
TGTGCCAGCAGCCAAAATAGGGGGACAGCCTCCTACGAGCAGTACTTC
CASSQNRGTASYEQYF
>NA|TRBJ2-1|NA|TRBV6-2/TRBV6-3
TGTGCCAGCAGTTACTTGGGCGCTAACAATGAGCAGTTCTTC
CASSYLGANNEQFF
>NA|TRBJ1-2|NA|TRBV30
TGTGCCTGGAGCGGAGGGAATTTACCCTATGGCTACACCTTC
CAWSGGNLPYGYTF
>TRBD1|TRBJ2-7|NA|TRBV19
TGTGCCAGTACTAGGGGACAGGGGAGAGAGCAGTACTTC
CASTRGQGREQYF
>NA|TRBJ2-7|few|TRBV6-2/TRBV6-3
TGTGCCAGCAGCCACCGACGCGGCGTCTACGAGCAGTACTTC
CASSHRRGVYEQYF
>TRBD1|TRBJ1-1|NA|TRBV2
TGTGCCAGCAGTGGAGATACAGGGGACACTGAAGCTTTCTTT
CASSGDTGDTEAFF
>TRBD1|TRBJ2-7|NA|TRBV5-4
TGTGCCAGCAGCGCGACAGGGGGCGACGAGCAGTACTTC
CASSATGGDEQYF
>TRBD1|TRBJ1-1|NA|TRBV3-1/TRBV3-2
TGTGCCAGCAGCGCGCTATCCGGGACAGGGCAACCTCAAGCTTTCTTT
CASSALSGTGQPQAFF
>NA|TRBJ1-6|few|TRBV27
TGTGCCAGCAGTTTCTCGGACAGATTGTCACCCCTCCACTTT
CASSFSDRLSPLHF
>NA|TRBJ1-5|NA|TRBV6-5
TGTGCCAGCAGGACGCAGGATCAGCCCCAGCATTTT
CASRTQDQPQHF
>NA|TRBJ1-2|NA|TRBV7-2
TGTGCCAGCAGTCGCGAGGGGGGGGCTGGCTACACCTTC
CASSREGGAGYTF
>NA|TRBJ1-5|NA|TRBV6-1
TGTGCCAGCAGTGAAGCCTGGGCTCAGCCCCAGCATTTT
CASSEAWAQPQHF
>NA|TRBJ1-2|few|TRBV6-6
TGTGCCAGCAATCGGGTTGGGCGTGATGGCTACACCTTC
CASNRVGRDGYTF
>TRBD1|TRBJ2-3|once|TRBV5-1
TGCGCCAGCAGCCCAAGGACAGGGGACACAGATACGCAGTATTTT
CASSPRTGDTDTQYF
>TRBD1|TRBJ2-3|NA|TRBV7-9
TGTGCCAGCAGCTTAGAGGGGGCGGATACGCAGTATTTT
CASSLEGADTQYF
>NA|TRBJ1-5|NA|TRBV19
TGTGCCAGTAGTAGCGGGACGGTTGACAATCAGCCCCAGCATTTT
CASSSGTVDNQPQHF
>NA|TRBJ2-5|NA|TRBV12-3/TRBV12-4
TGTGCCAGCAGTTTTAATCTCCAAGAGACCCAGTACTTC
CASSFNLQETQYF
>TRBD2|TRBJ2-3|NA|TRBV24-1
TGTGCCAGCACTAGCGGCAGCACAGATACGCAGTATTTT
CASTSGSTDTQYF
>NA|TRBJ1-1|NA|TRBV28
TGTGCCCATCGGCCGGGAGCTTTCTTT
CAHRPGAFF
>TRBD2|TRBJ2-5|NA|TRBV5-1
TGCGCCAGCAGCCACCAGAGCGGGGGTCAAGAGACCCAGTACTTC
CASSHQSGGQETQYF
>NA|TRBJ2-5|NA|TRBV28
TGTGCCAGCCCCAGGGACCAAGAGACCCAGTACTTC
CASPRDQETQYF
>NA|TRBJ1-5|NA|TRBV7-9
TGTGCCAGCAGCTTATGGGACAATCAGAATCAGCCCCAGCATTTT
CASSLWDNQNQPQHF